This TCR beta chain derives from a study of T cell repertoires in cytomegalovirus infection. In the study overall: CMV infection and matching HLA type were both indicated by public TCR beta signatures.

Overall study findings and caveats: In two of eight donors, the top clonotype was HLA-C-restricted CMV-specific.

In TCRdb, the reads were re-called with MiXCR into one record per CDR3 protein. The sample shows 200,000 to 300,000 distinct CDR3 sequences, around an eighth of them seen only once. This clonotype has a count of ten or more. Its antigen is not known. Sequencing was performed on PBMCs. This TCR derives from a human donor in good health (CMV status not recorded). Some clones in this sample may be carry-over from other donors' samples.

The chain's CDR3 is CASSDAPGLATTGTQYF. CDR3 nucleotides: TGTGCCAGCAGCGACGCACCGGGACTAGCGACGACGGGGACCCAGTACTTC. The chain combines TRBV9 with TRBJ2-5; the match to TRBD2 covers 10 bases. The germline V gene has CDR1 SGDLS and CDR2 YYNGEE. The CDR3 has 17 amino acids. The ends lost 3 bases at V and 7 bases at J; junction bases unmatched: 15.